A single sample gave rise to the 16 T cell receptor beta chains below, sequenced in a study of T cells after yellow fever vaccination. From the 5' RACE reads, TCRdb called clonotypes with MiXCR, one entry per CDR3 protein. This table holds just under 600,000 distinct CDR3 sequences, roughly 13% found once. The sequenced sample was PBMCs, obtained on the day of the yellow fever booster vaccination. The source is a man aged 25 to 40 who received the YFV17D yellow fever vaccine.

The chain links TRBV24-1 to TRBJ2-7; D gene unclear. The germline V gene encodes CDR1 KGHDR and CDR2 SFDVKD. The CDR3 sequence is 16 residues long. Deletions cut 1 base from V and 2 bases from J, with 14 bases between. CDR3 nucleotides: TGTGCCACCAGTGATTTTAGTCATGACGGTACCTACGAGCAGTACTTC. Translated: CATSDFSHDGTYEQYF.

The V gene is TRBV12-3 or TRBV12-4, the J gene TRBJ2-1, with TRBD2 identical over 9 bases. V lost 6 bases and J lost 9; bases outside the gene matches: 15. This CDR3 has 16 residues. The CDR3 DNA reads TGTGCCAGCAGCTCCGCGGGAGGGCCCCGAGACGGTGAGCAGTTCTTC. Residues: CASSSAGGPRDGEQFF.

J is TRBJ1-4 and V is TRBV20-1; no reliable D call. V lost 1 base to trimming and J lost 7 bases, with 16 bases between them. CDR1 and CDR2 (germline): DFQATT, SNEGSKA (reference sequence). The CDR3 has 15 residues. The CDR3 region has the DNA TGCAGTGCTAGAGTGGGCAGACGGGCAGGTGAAAAACTGTTTTTT. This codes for CSARVGRRAGEKLFF.

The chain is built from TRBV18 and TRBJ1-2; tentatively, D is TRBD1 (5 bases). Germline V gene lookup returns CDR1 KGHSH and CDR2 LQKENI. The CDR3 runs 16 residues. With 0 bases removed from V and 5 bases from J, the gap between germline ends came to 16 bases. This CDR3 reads CASSPPGDGGLYGYTF. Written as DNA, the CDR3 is TGTGCCAGCTCACCACCTGGGGACGGTGGACTGTATGGCTACACCTTC.

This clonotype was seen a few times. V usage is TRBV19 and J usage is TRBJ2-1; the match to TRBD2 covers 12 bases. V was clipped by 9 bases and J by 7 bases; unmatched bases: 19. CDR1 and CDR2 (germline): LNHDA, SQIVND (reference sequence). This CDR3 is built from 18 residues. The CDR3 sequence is CASGTGTSGLAGWNEQFF. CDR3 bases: TGTGCCAGCGGCACCGGGACTAGCGGGCTCGCCGGTTGGAATGAGCAGTTCTTC.

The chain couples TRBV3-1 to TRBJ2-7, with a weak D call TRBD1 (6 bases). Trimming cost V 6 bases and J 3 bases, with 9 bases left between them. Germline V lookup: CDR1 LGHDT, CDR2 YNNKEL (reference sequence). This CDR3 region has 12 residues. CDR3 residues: CASRKGGYEQYF. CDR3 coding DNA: TGTGCCAGCAGAAAAGGGGGCTACGAGCAGTACTTC.

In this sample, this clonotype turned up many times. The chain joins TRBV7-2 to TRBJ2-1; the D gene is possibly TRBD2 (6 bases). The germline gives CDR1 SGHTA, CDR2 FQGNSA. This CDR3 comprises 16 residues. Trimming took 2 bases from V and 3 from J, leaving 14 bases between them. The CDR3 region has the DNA TGTGCCAGCAGCTTAAGTGGAGGGTCCTTCTACAATGAGCAGTTCTTC. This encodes CASSLSGGSFYNEQFF.

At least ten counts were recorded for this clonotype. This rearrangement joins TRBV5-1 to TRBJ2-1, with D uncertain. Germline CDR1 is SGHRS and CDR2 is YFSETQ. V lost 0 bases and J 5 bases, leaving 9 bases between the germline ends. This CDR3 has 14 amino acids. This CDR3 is CASSLGAPNNEQFF. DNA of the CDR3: TGCGCCAGCAGCTTGGGGGCCCCCAACAATGAGCAGTTCTTC.

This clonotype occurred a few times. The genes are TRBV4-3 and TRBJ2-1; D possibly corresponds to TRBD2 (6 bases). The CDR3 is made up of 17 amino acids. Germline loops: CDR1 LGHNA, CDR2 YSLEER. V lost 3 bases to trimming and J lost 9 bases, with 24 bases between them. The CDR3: CASSQWETGARDGEQFF. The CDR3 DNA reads TGCGCCAGCAGCCAGTGGGAGACGGGAGCCCGGGATGGTGAGCAGTTCTTC.

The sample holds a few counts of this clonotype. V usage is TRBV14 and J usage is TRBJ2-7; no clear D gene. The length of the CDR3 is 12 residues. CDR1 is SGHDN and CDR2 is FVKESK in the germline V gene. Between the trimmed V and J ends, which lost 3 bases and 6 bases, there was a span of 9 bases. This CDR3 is CASSHVLGEQYF. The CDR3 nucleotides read TGTGCCAGCAGCCACGTCCTTGGCGAGCAGTACTTC.

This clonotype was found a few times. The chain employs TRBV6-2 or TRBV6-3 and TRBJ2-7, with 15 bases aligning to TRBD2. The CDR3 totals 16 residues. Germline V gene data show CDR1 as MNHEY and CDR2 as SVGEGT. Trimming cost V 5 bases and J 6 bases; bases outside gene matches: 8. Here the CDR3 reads CASSIGLAGGPGEQYF. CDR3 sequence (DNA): TGTGCCAGCAGTATCGGACTAGCGGGAGGGCCGGGCGAGCAGTACTTC.

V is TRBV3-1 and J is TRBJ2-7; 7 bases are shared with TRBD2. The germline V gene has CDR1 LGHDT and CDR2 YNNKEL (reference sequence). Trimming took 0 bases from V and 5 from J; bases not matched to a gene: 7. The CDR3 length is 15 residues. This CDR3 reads CASSQEGGRRNEQYF. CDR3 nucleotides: TGTGCCAGCAGCCAAGAGGGGGGGAGAAGGAACGAGCAGTACTTC.

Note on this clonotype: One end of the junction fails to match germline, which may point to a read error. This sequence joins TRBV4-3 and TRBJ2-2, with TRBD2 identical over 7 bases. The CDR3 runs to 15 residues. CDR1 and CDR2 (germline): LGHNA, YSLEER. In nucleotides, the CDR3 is TGCGCCAGCAACCAAGAAAGTGCGGGAGCCGGGGAGCTGTTTTTT. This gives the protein CASNQESAGAGELFF.

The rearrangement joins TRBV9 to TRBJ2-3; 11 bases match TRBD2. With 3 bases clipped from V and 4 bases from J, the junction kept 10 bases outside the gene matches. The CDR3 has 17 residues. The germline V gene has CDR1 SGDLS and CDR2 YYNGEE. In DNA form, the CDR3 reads TGTGCCAGCAGCGCATTGATAGCGGGAGGGCCATCAGATACGCAGTATTTT. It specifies CASSALIAGGPSDTQYF. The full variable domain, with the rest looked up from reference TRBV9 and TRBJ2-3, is DSGVTQTPKHLITATGQRVTLRCSPRSGDLSVYWYQQSLDQGLQFLIQYYNGEERAKGNILERFSAQQFPDLHSELNLSSLELGDSALYFCASSALIAGGPSDTQYFGPGTRLTVL.

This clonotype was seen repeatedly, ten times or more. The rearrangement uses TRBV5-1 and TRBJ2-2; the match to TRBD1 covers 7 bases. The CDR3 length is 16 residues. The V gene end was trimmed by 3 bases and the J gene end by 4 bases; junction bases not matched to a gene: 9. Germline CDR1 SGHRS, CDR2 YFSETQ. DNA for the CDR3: TGCGCCAGCAGCTCCGGGACAGCCTCGTTCACCGGGGAGCTGTTTTTT. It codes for CASSSGTASFTGELFF.

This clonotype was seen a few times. This CDR3 reads CAWNLVTGELFF. The CDR3 DNA reads as TGTGCCTGGAACCTAGTAACCGGGGAGCTGTTTTTT. The chain carries TRBV30 and TRBJ2-2; no clear D. The CDR3 has 12 residues. CDR1 is GTSNPN, CDR2 SVGIG, per germline (reference sequence). V lost 4 bases and J lost 5, with 8 bases in between.